This TCR beta chain was sequenced for a study of blood T cell repertoires in COVID-19. Background on the study: Collection of acute and convalescent COVID-19 samples took place in the United States, Italy and Spain. T cells, B-cell-depleted T cells, or PBMCs provided the cDNA or gDNA that served as material.

In the original analysis: Amplification of reference gene primers provided the estimated nucleated cell counts. Sequenced by immunoSEQ multiplex PCR; TCRdb stores in-frame clones only, minus some. V and J calls and clone size are given by that table; D and trimming were obtained from the DNA. The repertoire includes 170,000 or so clones, 90% to 95% of them detected once, and 0.5% to 0.55% sits in the top ten. The germline gives CDR1 WNHNN, CDR2 SYGVQD (reference sequence). V shed 7 bases, J shed 11 bases, and the junction held 12 bases outside the gene matches. This CDR3 has 13 residues. Input material: peripheral blood. The chain employs TRBV10-1 and TRBJ1-2, with TRBD1 identical over 8 bases. The origin of this receptor is a man aged 45-65 years with acute or convalescent COVID-19. CDR3 bases: TGCGCCAGCATCTTGAGGGGTACAGGGGGTTACACCTTC. It encodes CASILRGTGGYTF.